Shown below are 8 T cell receptor beta chains from a single sample sequenced in a study of T cell responses to AZD1222 COVID-19 vaccine. Libraries were prepared by immunoSEQ multiplex PCR; TCRdb keeps only in-frame clonotypes and omits some of them. The sample has roughly 150,000 clones; roughly 92% are singletons. The sequencing here drew on peripheral blood, taken on day 0 of AZD1222 vaccination. The receptors come from an adult in good health.

The chain is built from TRBV19 and TRBJ1-5; D might be TRBD1 (6 bases). The CDR3 is 16 residues long. V was trimmed by 3 bases and J by 4 bases, leaving 16 bases between them. Germline CDR1 and CDR2: LNHDA and SQIVND (reference sequence). The CDR3 bases are TGTGCCAGTAGTATCGGGGGGGGACACCGGAATCAGCCCCAGCATTTT. It is translated as CASSIGGGHRNQPQHF.

This chain joins TRBV3-1 (or the pseudogene TRBV3-2) and TRBJ1-2, with D tentatively TRBD1 (5 bases). Trimming removed 0 bases from V and 3 bases from J, with 8 bases in between. The germline V gene encodes CDR1 LGHDT and CDR2 YNNKEL (reference sequence). This CDR3 is built from 14 residues. DNA for the CDR3: TGTGCCAGCAGCCAAGATCGGGGGGACTATGGCTACACCTTC. Translated, it gives CASSQDRGDYGYTF.

The chain couples TRBV19 to TRBJ1-1, with D perhaps matching TRBD1 (5 bases). The V end lost 3 bases, the J end lost 1 base, and 12 bases lay between the germline ends. This CDR3 contains 15 residues. Germline CDR1 reads LNHDA; CDR2 reads SQIVND (reference sequence). The CDR3 nucleotides are TGTGCCAGTAGTATCCAGGGATCGGGGAACACTGAAGCTTTCTTT. Amino acids: CASSIQGSGNTEAFF.

This sequence joins TRBV19 and TRBJ2-3; no clear D. This CDR3 contains 14 residues. Germline values: CDR1 LNHDA, CDR2 SQIVND (reference sequence). V was shortened by 4 bases and J by 1 base, with 9 bases between the two germline ends. CDR3 region: CASSSRIRTDTQYF. The CDR3 DNA is TGTGCCAGTAGTAGCAGGATCCGCACAGATACGCAGTATTTT.

This rearrangement joins TRBV3-1 (or the pseudogene TRBV3-2) to TRBJ2-5, with 7 bases lining up with TRBD1. V was clipped by 1 base and J by 4 bases; unmatched bases: 3. Germline-derived CDR1 and CDR2 are LGHDT and YNNKEL (reference sequence). The CDR3 sequence is 14 residues long. The CDR3 spells CASSQGGGGETQYF. Here the CDR3 DNA reads TGTGCCAGCAGCCAAGGAGGGGGCGGAGAGACCCAGTACTTC.

In its sample, this clone was seen once. J is TRBJ2-1 and V is TRBV9; 7 nucleotides match TRBD1. Germline V gives CDR1 SGDLS, CDR2 YYNGEE. The CDR3 covers 15 residues. Losses at the gene ends were 3 bases for V and 4 bases for J; bases not matched to a gene: 7. CDR3 coding DNA: TGTGCCAGCAGCGCCGCCGGGACAGAATACAATGAGCAGTTCTTC. Translating it yields CASSAAGTEYNEQFF.

The J gene is TRBJ1-1, the V gene TRBV9, with D possibly being TRBD1 (6 bases). Trimming pared 0 bases from V and 6 bases from J, leaving 15 bases between. The CDR3 covers 15 residues. Germline loops: CDR1 SGDLS, CDR2 YYNGEE. The CDR3 protein is CASSVVLQGEAEAFF. The CDR3 bases are TGTGCCAGCAGCGTAGTCTTACAGGGCGAAGCTGAAGCTTTCTTT.

CDR3 protein: CASSAAHSQVEFAEQYF. CDR3 DNA: TGTGCCAGCTCAGCCGCCCATTCACAGGTAGAGTTTGCCGAGCAGTACTTC. The V call is TRBV18, the J call TRBJ2-7; weak D call: TRBD1 (5 bases). V dropped 5 bases and J dropped 6 bases, with 26 bases sitting between them. This CDR3 region has 17 residues. Germline assignment: CDR1 KGHSH and CDR2 LQKENI. Filled out from reference TRBV18 and TRBJ2-7, the complete variable domain reads NAGVMQNPRHLVRRRGQEARLRCSPMKGHSHVYWYRQLPEEGLKFMVYLQKENIIDESGMPKERFSAEFPKEGPSILRIQQVVRGDSAAYFCASSAAHSQVEFAEQYFGPGTRLTVT.